This T cell receptor (beta chain) is drawn from a study of cytomegalovirus exposure and HLA in healthy donors. About this clone: No antigen is known for it.

Amplification used 60 Vbeta primers and 13 Jbeta primers. Using immunoSEQ multiplex PCR, the repertoire was profiled, and TCRdb retains in-frame clones only, with some absent. The table includes about 87,000 clones, under 80% detected once. Findings and limits, study-wide: Of the V segments, some could not be distinguished, including TRBV6-2 and TRBV6-3, and were excluded. According to an earlier analysis, most TCR beta V segments yielded productive rearrangements about 90% or about 30% of the time.

The CDR3 extends over 14 amino acids. Germline CDR1 MGHDK, CDR2 SYGVNS. V was shortened by 4 bases and J by 14 bases, with 18 bases between the two germline ends. Every donor was a healthy person donating bone marrow. While unrecorded immune exposures were likely, the donors were nominally healthy when sampled. This clonotype originated in a man aged 30 to 45 in good health and CMV-seropositive. Sequenced: PBMCs. This chain joins TRBV25-1 and TRBJ1-6; D is perhaps TRBD1 (5 bases). The CDR3 bases are TGTGCCAGCAGTGCGAACTACAGGTACCCGGCCCTCCACTTT. Translation gives CASSANYRYPALHF.